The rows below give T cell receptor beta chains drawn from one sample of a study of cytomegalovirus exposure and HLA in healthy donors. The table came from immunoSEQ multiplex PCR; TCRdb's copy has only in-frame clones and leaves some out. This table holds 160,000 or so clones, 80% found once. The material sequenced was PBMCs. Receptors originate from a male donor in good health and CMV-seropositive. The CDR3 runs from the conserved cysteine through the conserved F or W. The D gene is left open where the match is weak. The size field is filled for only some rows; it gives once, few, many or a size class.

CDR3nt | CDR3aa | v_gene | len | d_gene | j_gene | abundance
TGCGCCAGCAGTGGCACGGACAGGGGGGACACCGGGGAGCTGTTTTTT | CASSGTDRGDTGELFF | TRBV10-1 | 16 | TRBD1 | TRBJ2-2 | .
TGTGCCAGCAGCGTACCGGGATACGGGACTGAAGCTTTCTTT | CASSVPGYGTEAFF | TRBV11-3 | 14 | . | TRBJ1-1 | .
TGCGCCAGCAGCTTTTGGGGGTGGGGACTAGCGGGAGGAGTCCATGAGCAGTTCTTC | CASSFWGWGLAGGVHEQFF | TRBV5-1 | 19 | TRBD2 | TRBJ2-1 | .
TGTGCCAGCAGCTTAGGCGCAGGGGGATCCTACGAGCAGTACTTC | CASSLGAGGSYEQYF | TRBV7-9 | 15 | TRBD1 | TRBJ2-7 | .
TGTGCCAGCAGTGAAGCGCGGCTAGCGGGAGTAACGGGTGAGCAGTTCTTC | CASSEARLAGVTGEQFF | TRBV2 | 17 | TRBD2 | TRBJ2-1 | few
TGTGCCAGCAGCTTTGCCGGGACAGCTGGAAACACCATATATTTT | CASSFAGTAGNTIYF | TRBV7-2 | 15 | TRBD1 | TRBJ1-3 | .
TGTGCCAGTAGTATAGATACCAGCGGGACCCAGTACTTC | CASSIDTSGTQYF | TRBV19 | 13 | . | TRBJ2-5 | .
TGCGCCAGCACCCCCTCCTTTGGGACTGCTATCTTAGAGCAGTTCTTC | CASTPSFGTAILEQFF | TRBV5-1 | 16 | . | TRBJ2-1 | .
TGTGCCAAGGCGGACGGAGGATATTCCTACGAGCAGTACTTC | CAKADGGYSYEQYF | TRBV19 | 14 | . | TRBJ2-7 | .
TGTGCCTGGAGCCAACTGGGGACAGGGCTAAGAGGCTACACCTTC | CAWSQLGTGLRGYTF | TRBV30 | 15 | TRBD1 | TRBJ1-2 | .